The 6 T cell receptor beta chains in this list originate from one sample, sequenced in a study of T cell repertoires in cytomegalovirus infection. Which antigens these TCRs recognize remains unknown. TCRdb redid the calling of the reads with MiXCR, one entry per CDR3 protein. Here the sample spans around 750,000 distinct CDR3 sequences, roughly 33% being singletons. Sequenced material: cultured CD8+ T cells from PBMCs, taken from culture after CMV antigen stimulation. These receptors were taken from a human donor in good health (CMV status not recorded). Some clones in this sample may be carry-over from other donors' samples.

The rearrangement links TRBV7-9 to TRBJ1-6, with a weak D call TRBD1 (5 bases). Germline CDR1 is SEHNR and CDR2 is FQNEAQ (reference sequence). CDR3 length: 15 residues. Trimming shortened V by 4 bases and J by 6 bases, and 13 bases separated the two germline ends. DNA of the CDR3: TGTGCCAGCAGCTCCAGGGACCTCATTAATTCACCCCTCCACTTT. Translated: CASSSRDLINSPLHF.

Remarks on this clonotype: Since a much larger clone is just one base distant, this may be a read error. This rearrangement joins TRBV7-8 to TRBJ1-1; D gene unclear. Germline V CDR1 and CDR2: SGHVS, FQNEAQ. The V and J ends lost 10 bases and 8 bases respectively, with 17 bases between them. The CDR3 runs to 12 residues. The CDR3 reads CANTASIREAFF. The CDR3 DNA follows: TGTGCCAACACCGCCTCAATTCGGGAAGCTTTCTTT.

V gene TRBV20-1 combines with J gene TRBJ1-2, with 11 bases fitting TRBD1. The CDR3 has 13 amino acids. Germline CDR1 is DFQATT and CDR2 is SNEGSKA (reference sequence). J lost 8 bases, V lost 5 bases, and 7 bases had no gene match. CDR3 DNA: TGCAGTGCTTGGACAGGGGGCCCTTCGGGCTACACCTTC. It encodes CSAWTGGPSGYTF.

As to this clonotype: Relative to the germline gene, one junction end is altered; a read error may explain this. The rearrangement uses TRBV7-9 and TRBJ2-5; the D gene could be TRBD1 or TRBD2 (5 bases each). Germline-derived CDR1 and CDR2 are SEHNR and FQNEAQ (reference sequence). The CDR3 loop spans 16 amino acids. CDR3: CASSLDFGAAQETQDF. DNA for the CDR3: TGTGCCAGCAGCTTAGATTTCGGGGCAGCCCAAGAGACCCAGGACTTC.

This chain links TRBV7-9 with TRBJ2-1; 12 bases map to TRBD1. The CDR3 contains 16 residues. The germline V gene has CDR1 SEHNR and CDR2 FQNEAQ (reference sequence). V shed 5 bases and J 7 bases; nucleotides not matched to a gene: 9. In DNA form, the CDR3 reads TGTGCCAGCAGCACGCCCGGGGACAGGGGGCATAATGAGCAGTTCTTC. Translation: CASSTPGDRGHNEQFF.

This clonotype was seen more than once but under ten times. V usage is TRBV6-2 or TRBV6-3 and J usage is TRBJ2-3, with TRBD2 matching 13 bases. The CDR3 is 19 amino acids. V shed 4 bases, J shed 0 bases, and the junction held 10 bases outside the gene matches. Germline assignment: CDR1 MNHEY and CDR2 SVGEGT. The CDR3 bases are TGTGCCAGCAGTTCTGATAGGACTAGCGGGGGACTTAGCACAGATACGCAGTATTTT. Translated: CASSSDRTSGGLSTDTQYF.